One and the same sample provided the 16 T cell receptor beta chains below, sequenced in a study of T cell responses to AZD1222 COVID-19 vaccine. Clones were sequenced by immunoSEQ multiplex PCR, and TCRdb holds only the in-frame ones, with some missing. The sample records approximately 84,000 clones, 85% to 90% being singletons. The sequencing here drew on peripheral blood, taken on day 0 of AZD1222 vaccination. Source of these receptors: an adult in good health.

The rearrangement uses TRBV28 and TRBJ1-5; weak D call: TRBD1 (5 bases). The length of the CDR3 is 16 residues. Germline loops: CDR1 MDHEN, CDR2 SYDVKM. V gave up 5 bases and J gave up 1 base, with 15 bases separating them. CDR3 sequence reads: CASSPLGGTSNQPQHF. The CDR3 DNA sequence: TGTGCCAGCAGTCCTCTCGGGGGGACCAGCAATCAGCCCCAGCATTTT.

DNA of the CDR3: TGTGCCAGCAGCCAAAACACCGACAGGGGGTATGGCTACACCTTC. The encoded protein is CASSQNTDRGYGYTF. The chain joins TRBV7-2 to TRBJ1-2; 9 bases align to TRBD1. This CDR3 has 15 residues. J lost 5 bases, V lost 5 bases, and 9 bases had no gene match. Germline CDR1 reads SGHTA; CDR2 reads FQGNSA.

This clone was detected a few times. This chain uses TRBV29-1 with TRBJ1-5, with TRBD1 matching 7 bases. V lost 6 bases to trimming and J lost 0 bases; unmatched junction nucleotides: 5. Germline assignment: CDR1 SQVTM and CDR2 ANQGSEA. The CDR3 sequence is 14 residues long. The CDR3 DNA reads TGCAGCGTCCGAACAGGGGATAGCAATCAGCCCCAGCATTTT. Its translation is CSVRTGDSNQPQHF.

This clone appeared once. The chain carries TRBV29-1 and TRBJ1-1; D uncertain. Trimming took off 2 bases at V and 8 bases at J, with 15 bases between the two ends. The CDR3 is 13 amino acids. Germline-derived CDR1 and CDR2 are SQVTM and ANQGSEA. CDR3: CSVERKATQEAFF. The CDR3 nucleotides are TGCAGCGTTGAAAGGAAGGCAACCCAAGAAGCTTTCTTT. The full variable domain, completed using reference TRBV29-1 and TRBJ1-1, is SAVISQKPSRDICQRGTSLTIQCQVDSQVTMMFWYRQQPGQSLTLIATANQGSEATYESGFVIDKFPISRPNLTFSTLTVSNMSPEDSSIYLCSVERKATQEAFFGQGTRLTVV.

V usage is TRBV28 and J usage is TRBJ2-7, with TRBD2 as a possible D gene (6 bases). CDR1 and CDR2 from the germline V gene are MDHEN and SYDVKM. Trimming removed 5 bases at V and 1 base at J, with 15 bases between. This CDR3 has 15 residues. The CDR3 nucleotides read TGTGCCAGCAGTCCAGGTGAGGGAGGATCCTACGAGCAGTACTTC. Encoded protein: CASSPGEGGSYEQYF.

The rearrangement links TRBV5-1 to TRBJ2-3; 9 bases agree with TRBD2. J was trimmed by 3 bases and V by 4 bases; bases with no gene match: 9. This CDR3 comprises 16 residues. From germline, CDR1 is SGHRS and CDR2 YFSETQ. Here the CDR3 DNA reads TGCGCCAGCAGCCCGGTTAGCGGGAGCCCGACAGATACGCAGTATTTT. This translates into CASSPVSGSPTDTQYF.

The V gene is TRBV27, the J gene TRBJ2-7, with 7 positions matching TRBD2. Germline CDR1 reads MNHEY; CDR2 reads SMNVEV (reference sequence). V dropped 5 bases and J dropped 3; count of bases not matched to a gene: 13. CDR3 length: 16 residues. CDR3 nucleotide sequence: TGTGCCAGCAGTCCGTCAAGTCTAGCGGACTACTACGAGCAGTACTTC. It is translated as CASSPSSLADYYEQYF.

This chain links TRBV6-2 or TRBV6-3 with TRBJ2-2; D call uncertain. Trimming took off 6 bases at V and 1 base at J, with 15 bases between the two ends. Germline CDR1 and CDR2: MNHEY and SVGEGT. The CDR3 loop spans 16 amino acids. CDR3 coding DNA: TGTGCCAGCAGCCCTTCCCCCGAGCGGAACACCGGGGAGCTGTTTTTT. It specifies CASSPSPERNTGELFF.

The chain recombines TRBV18 with TRBJ2-7; 7 nucleotides match TRBD1. V was clipped by 4 bases and J by 1 base; unmatched bases: 10. CDR1 and CDR2 (germline): KGHSH, LQKENI. This CDR3 region has 16 residues. This CDR3 is CASSRDRVIWSYEQYF. Here the CDR3 DNA reads TGTGCCAGCTCACGAGACAGGGTGATCTGGTCCTACGAGCAGTACTTC.

The chain is built from TRBV19 and TRBJ2-2; D uncertain. This CDR3 is 15 amino acids long. The V and J ends lost 5 bases and 0 bases respectively, with 10 bases between them. CDR1 and CDR2 (germline): LNHDA, SQIVND (reference sequence). Written as DNA, the CDR3 is TGTGCCAGTAGTGTGAATTTCGCGAACACCGGGGAGCTGTTTTTT. Protein sequence: CASSVNFANTGELFF.

The chain carries TRBV6-5 and TRBJ2-2; 7 nucleotides line up with TRBD2. Germline loops: CDR1 MNHEY, CDR2 SVGAGI. The CDR3 runs to 15 residues. V was clipped by 0 bases and J by 6 bases; unmatched bases: 4. CDR3 residues: CASSYSRLAAGELFF. The CDR3 DNA reads as TGTGCCAGCAGTTACTCGCGACTAGCAGCCGGGGAGCTGTTTTTT.

This chain uses TRBV6-5 with TRBJ2-3; 7 bases agree with TRBD1. CDR1 MNHEY and CDR2 SVGAGI come from the germline V gene. V lost 4 bases, J lost 0 bases, and 4 bases stayed unmatched. The CDR3 sequence is 15 residues long. CDR3: CASSWDRTSTDTQYF. The DNA for the CDR3 is TGTGCCAGCAGTTGGGACAGAACTAGCACAGATACGCAGTATTTT.

CDR3 nucleotide sequence: TGTGCCACCAGCAGAGATCGAGGACAGGGGGCGCCGGGTGGCTACACCTTC. This translates into CATSRDRGQGAPGGYTF. The chain carries TRBV15 and TRBJ1-2, with 11 bases that match TRBD1. Germline V gives CDR1 LNHNV, CDR2 YYDKDF (reference sequence). Trimming cost V 0 bases and J 7 bases; bases outside gene matches: 10. This CDR3 has 17 amino acids.

In this sample, this clone turned up once. The chain joins TRBV30 to TRBJ1-5; 8 bases map to TRBD1. This CDR3 spans 16 amino acids. Trimming removed 4 bases from V and 5 bases from J; junction bases left unmatched: 13. The V gene's germline CDR1 is GTSNPN and CDR2 SVGIG (reference sequence). This chain's CDR3 is CAWKDREMLVHQPQHF. In DNA, the CDR3 is TGTGCCTGGAAGGACAGGGAGATGCTCGTACATCAGCCCCAGCATTTT.

The rearrangement uses TRBV28 and TRBJ1-2; the D is unclear. The CDR3 runs 15 residues. V lost 6 bases and J 0 bases, leaving 14 bases between the germline ends. Germline CDR1 is MDHEN and CDR2 is SYDVKM. The chain's CDR3 is CASRIRADANYGYTF. CDR3 coding DNA: TGTGCCAGCAGGATAAGAGCTGATGCTAACTATGGCTACACCTTC.

In nucleotides, the CDR3 is TGTGCCATCAGTGAGCGGACTACTAGCGGGGACAATGAGCAGTTCTTC. It yields the protein CAISERTTSGDNEQFF. The chain uses TRBV10-3 and TRBJ2-1; 10 nucleotides agree with TRBD2. After removal of 2 bases from V and 5 bases from J, the junction contained 6 bases not matched to a gene. Germline lookup yields CDR1 ENHRY and CDR2 SYGVKD. The CDR3 is made up of 16 amino acids.